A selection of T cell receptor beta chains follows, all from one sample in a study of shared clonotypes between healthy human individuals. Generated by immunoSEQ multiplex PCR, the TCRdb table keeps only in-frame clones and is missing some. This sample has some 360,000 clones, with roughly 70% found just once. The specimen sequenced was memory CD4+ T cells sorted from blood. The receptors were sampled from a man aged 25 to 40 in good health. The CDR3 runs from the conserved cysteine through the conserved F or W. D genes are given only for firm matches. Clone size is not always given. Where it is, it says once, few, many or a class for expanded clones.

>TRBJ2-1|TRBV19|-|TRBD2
CASSSPTSGRPLAQFF
TGTGCCAGTAGTTCACCTACTAGCGGGAGGCCCCTGGCGCAGTTCTTC
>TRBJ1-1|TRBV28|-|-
CASSLVGIPLAFF
TGTGCCAGCAGTTTGGTAGGGATCCCCCTGGCTTTCTTT
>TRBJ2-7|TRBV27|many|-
CASSLLGFHEQYF
TGTGCCAGCAGTTTGTTGGGTTTCCACGAGCAGTACTTC
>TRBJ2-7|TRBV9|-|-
CASSGGSSYEQYF
TGTGCCAGTAGTGGAGGGAGCTCCTACGAGCAGTACTTC
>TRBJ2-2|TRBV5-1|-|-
CASSLYGQNTGELFF
TGCGCCAGCAGCTTGTACGGACAGAACACCGGGGAGCTGTTTTTT
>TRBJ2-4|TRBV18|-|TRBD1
CASSPGTGILGIQYF
TGTGCCAGCTCGCCTGGGACAGGAATACTGGGCATTCAGTACTTC
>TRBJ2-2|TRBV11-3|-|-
CASTIGGTVGTGELFF
TGTGCCAGCACCATAGGGGGGACTGTAGGTACCGGGGAGCTGTTTTTT
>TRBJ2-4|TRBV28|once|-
CASSFVSKNIQYF
TGTGCCAGCAGTTTTGTATCCAAAAACATTCAGTACTTC
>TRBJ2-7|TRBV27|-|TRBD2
CASSPIGTSGRSEQYF
TGTGCCAGCAGTCCCATCGGGACTAGCGGGAGAAGCGAGCAGTACTTC
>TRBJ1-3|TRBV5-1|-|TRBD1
CASSLGQGRNTIYF
TGCGCCAGCAGCCTCGGACAGGGTAGAAACACCATATATTTT
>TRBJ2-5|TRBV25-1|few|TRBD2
CASRAPGLAGGPQETQYF
TGTGCCAGCAGAGCGCCGGGACTAGCGGGAGGCCCGCAAGAGACCCAGTACTTC
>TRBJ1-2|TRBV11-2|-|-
CASSFSKGNAYGYTF
TGTGCCAGCAGCTTTTCCAAGGGCAACGCATATGGCTACACCTTC
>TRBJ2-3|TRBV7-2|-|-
CASRRGDSTDTQYF
TGTGCCAGCCGCCGAGGGGATAGCACAGATACGCAGTATTTT
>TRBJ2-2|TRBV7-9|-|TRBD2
CARTGLANTGELFF
TGTGCCAGGACGGGACTAGCGAACACCGGGGAGCTGTTTTTT
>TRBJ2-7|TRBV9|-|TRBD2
CASSREAGVINEQYF
TGTGCCAGCAGCCGGGAAGCGGGAGTTATAAACGAGCAGTACTTC
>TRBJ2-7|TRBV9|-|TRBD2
CASSVDIGTSGSSYEQYF
TGTGCCAGCAGCGTTGACATAGGGACTAGCGGGAGCTCCTACGAGCAGTACTTC
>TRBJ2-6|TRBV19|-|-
CASSIGGGRLSGANVLTF
TGTGCCAGTAGTATAGGGGGGGGCCGCCTCTCTGGGGCCAACGTCCTGACTTTC
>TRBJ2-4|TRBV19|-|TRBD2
CASSKGLADAKNIQYF
TGTGCCAGTAGTAAGGGACTAGCGGACGCCAAAAACATTCAGTACTTC
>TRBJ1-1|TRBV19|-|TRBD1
CASSIVGGGTTEAFF
TGTGCCAGTAGTATAGTTGGAGGGGGCACGACTGAAGCTTTCTTT
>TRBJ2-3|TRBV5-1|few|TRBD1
CASSSPGRGINTDTQYF
TGCGCCAGCAGCTCACCGGGCAGGGGGATTAACACAGATACGCAGTATTTT
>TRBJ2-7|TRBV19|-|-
CASSNVPYEQYF
TGTGCCAGTAGTAACGTACCCTACGAGCAGTACTTC
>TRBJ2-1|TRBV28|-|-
CASSLWGYEQFF
TGTGCCAGCAGTTTATGGGGCTATGAGCAGTTCTTC
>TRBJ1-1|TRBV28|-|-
CASSVSRAENTEAFF
TGTGCCAGCAGTGTATCCAGGGCGGAAAACACTGAAGCTTTCTTT
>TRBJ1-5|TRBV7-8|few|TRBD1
CASSGRQGGNSNQPQHF
TGTGCCAGCAGCGGTAGACAGGGGGGCAATAGCAATCAGCCCCAGCATTTT
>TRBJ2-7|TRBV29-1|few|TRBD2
CSAVRGSSYEQYF
TGCAGCGCCGTGCGCGGGAGCTCCTACGAGCAGTACTTC
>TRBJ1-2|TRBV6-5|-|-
CASSYSTFGSYGYTF
TGTGCCAGCAGTTACAGTACTTTCGGCAGCTATGGCTACACCTTC
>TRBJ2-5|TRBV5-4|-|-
CASSKTTGYQETQYF
TGTGCCAGCAGCAAGACTACAGGATACCAAGAGACCCAGTACTTC
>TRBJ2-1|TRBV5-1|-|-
CASSLGPNNEQFF
TGCGCCAGCAGCTTGGGACCAAACAATGAGCAGTTCTTC
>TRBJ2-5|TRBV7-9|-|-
CASSLGGQTQYF
TGTGCCAGCAGCTTAGGGGGACAGACCCAGTACTTC
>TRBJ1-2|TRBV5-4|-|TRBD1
CASRSDRVDYGYTF
TGTGCCAGCAGATCGGACAGGGTGGACTATGGCTACACCTTC
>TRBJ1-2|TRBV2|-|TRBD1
CASRERDRTNYGYTF
TGTGCCAGCAGGGAAAGGGACAGAACAAACTATGGCTACACCTTC
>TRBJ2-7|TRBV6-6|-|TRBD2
CASARGTSGRRYEQYF
TGTGCCAGCGCGCGTGGGACTAGCGGGCGGCGATACGAGCAGTACTTC
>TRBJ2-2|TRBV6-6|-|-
CASRSLAVTGELFF
TGTGCCAGCAGAAGCCTAGCCGTCACCGGGGAGCTGTTTTTT
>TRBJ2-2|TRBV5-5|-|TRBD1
CASSLDLGQGRAGELFF
TGTGCCAGCAGCTTGGATCTCGGACAGGGTAGGGCCGGGGAGCTGTTTTTT
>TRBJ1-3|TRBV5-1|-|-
CASSLAQGSGNTIYF
TGCGCCAGCAGCTTGGCCCAGGGATCTGGAAACACCATATATTTT
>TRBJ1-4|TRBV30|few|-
CAWPTRPNNEKLFF
TGTGCCTGGCCCACTCGGCCAAATAATGAAAAACTGTTTTTT
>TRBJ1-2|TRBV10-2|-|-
CASGQAGVYGYTF
TGCGCCAGCGGCCAGGCGGGGGTCTATGGCTACACCTTC
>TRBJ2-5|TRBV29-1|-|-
CSVARLSQETQYF
TGCAGCGTTGCCCGCCTGAGCCAAGAGACCCAGTACTTC
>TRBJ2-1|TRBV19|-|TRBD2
CASSIGTSGRGSSYNEQFF
TGTGCCAGTAGTATTGGGACTAGCGGGAGGGGGAGCTCCTACAATGAGCAGTTCTTC
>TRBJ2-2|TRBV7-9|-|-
CASSSRSANTGELFF
TGTGCCAGCAGCTCCCGCAGCGCGAACACCGGGGAGCTGTTTTTT
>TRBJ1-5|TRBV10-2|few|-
CASSEDWTQPQHF
TGCGCCAGCAGTGAGGACTGGACTCAGCCCCAGCATTTT
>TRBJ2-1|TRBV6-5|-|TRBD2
CASSYSLARNEQFF
TGTGCCAGCAGTTACTCACTAGCGAGGAATGAGCAGTTCTTC
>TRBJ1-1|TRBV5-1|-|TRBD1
CASRLEGQGAGTEAFF
TGCGCCAGCAGATTAGAGGGGCAGGGGGCGGGCACTGAAGCTTTCTTT
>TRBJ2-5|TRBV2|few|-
CASSPLEETQYF
TGTGCCAGCAGCCCCTTGGAAGAGACCCAGTACTTC
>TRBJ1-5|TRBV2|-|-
CASRDTFSNQPQHF
TGTGCCAGCAGGGACACCTTTAGCAATCAGCCCCAGCATTTT
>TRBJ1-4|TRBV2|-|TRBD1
CASSEGGDRIATNEKLFF
TGTGCCAGCAGTGAAGGGGGGGACAGAATTGCAACTAATGAAAAACTGTTTTTT